The sequence of this T cell receptor (beta chain) was determined in a study of a mutant IDH1 vaccine in newly diagnosed glioma. At the level of the study: Vaccination started 4-6 weeks after radiotherapy alone, or with temozolomide cycles. Points from the study as a whole: Pseudoprogression apparently lacked any relation to changes in top peripheral T cell clonotypes.

The CDR3 spans 16 residues. Germline loops: CDR1 LNHDA, CDR2 SQIVND (reference sequence). V was trimmed by 6 bases and J by 3 bases, leaving 17 bases between them. Indicated time point: week 5, during vaccination. The investigators gave 300 ug of mutant IDH1 20-mer peptide in each vaccine dose, together with topical imiquimod. In regard to this clone: Its antigen is currently unknown.

Profiled with immunoSEQ multiplex PCR; TCRdb holds only in-frame clones, not every one. Of 30,000 to 35,000 clones listed, about four fifths are singletons. The gene calls are TRBV19 and TRBJ2-2; D is possibly TRBD2 (5 bases). The specimen was PBMCs, collected from a glioma patient whose treatment included an IDH1 peptide vaccine. This receptor was taken from a man aged 25 to 40 with glioma. The CDR3: CASSGGSGTYTGELFF. The CDR3, as DNA: TGTGCCAGTAGCGGCGGAAGCGGTACCTACACCGGGGAGCTGTTTTTT. The whole variable domain, remainder taken from reference TRBV19 and TRBJ2-2, is DGGITQSPKYLFRKEGQNVTLSCEQNLNHDAMYWYRQDPGQGLRLIYYSQIVNDFQKGDIAEGYSVSREKKESFPLTVTSAQKNPTAFYLCASSGGSGTYTGELFFGEGSRLTVL.